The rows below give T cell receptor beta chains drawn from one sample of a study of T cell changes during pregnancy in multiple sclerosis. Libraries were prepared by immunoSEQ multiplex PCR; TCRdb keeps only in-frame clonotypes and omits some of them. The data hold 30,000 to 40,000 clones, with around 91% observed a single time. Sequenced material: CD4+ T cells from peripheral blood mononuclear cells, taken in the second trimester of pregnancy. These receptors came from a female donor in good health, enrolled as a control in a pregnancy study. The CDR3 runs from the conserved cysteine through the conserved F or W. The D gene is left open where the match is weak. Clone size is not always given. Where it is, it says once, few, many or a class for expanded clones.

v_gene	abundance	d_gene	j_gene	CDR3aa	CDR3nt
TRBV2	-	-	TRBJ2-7	CASSESRGPPPYEQYF	TGTGCCAGCAGTGAGTCTAGAGGCCCGCCTCCCTACGAGCAGTACTTC
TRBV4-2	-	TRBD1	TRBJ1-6	CASSQGDRNNSPLHF	TGTGCCAGCAGCCAGGGGGACAGGAATAATTCACCCCTCCACTTT
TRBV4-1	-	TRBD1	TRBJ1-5	CASSQTGGINQPQHF	TGCGCCAGCAGCCAGACAGGGGGTATCAATCAGCCCCAGCATTTT
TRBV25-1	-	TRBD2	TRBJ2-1	CASSGLAGESSYNEQFF	TGTGCCAGCAGTGGGTTAGCGGGGGAAAGCTCCTACAATGAGCAGTTCTTC
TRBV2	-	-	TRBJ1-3	CAAVVGNTIYF	TGTGCCGCGGTTGTCGGAAACACCATATATTTT
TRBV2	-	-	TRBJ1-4	CASREGGAGVEKLFF	TGTGCCAGCAGGGAAGGAGGGGCAGGGGTAGAAAAACTGTTTTTT
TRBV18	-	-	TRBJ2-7	CASSPMAGTTYEQYF	TGTGCCAGCTCACCGATGGCGGGGACCACCTACGAGCAGTACTTC
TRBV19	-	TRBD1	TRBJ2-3	CASDSTGGTDTQYF	TGTGCCAGTGACTCTACAGGGGGCACAGATACGCAGTATTTT
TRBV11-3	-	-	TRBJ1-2	CASSPFWGQDGYTF	TGTGCCAGCAGCCCCTTTTGGGGGCAGGATGGCTACACCTTC
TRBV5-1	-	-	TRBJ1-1	CASSLDNGNTEAFF	TGCGCCAGCAGCTTGGATAACGGGAACACTGAAGCTTTCTTT
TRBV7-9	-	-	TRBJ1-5	CASSLGGLGGFLPQHF	TGTGCCAGCAGCTTAGGAGGATTAGGGGGTTTTTTGCCCCAGCATTTT
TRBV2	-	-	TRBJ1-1	CASSLAENTEAFF	TGTGCCAGCTCGCTAGCGGAGAACACTGAAGCTTTCTTT
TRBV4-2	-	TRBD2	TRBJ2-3	CASSQLKAGITDTQYF	TGTGCCAGCAGCCAGTTGAAAGCGGGGATCACAGATACGCAGTATTTT
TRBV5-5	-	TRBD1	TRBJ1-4	CASSTGTGGEKLFF	TGTGCCAGCAGCACAGGGACAGGTGGTGAAAAACTGTTTTTT
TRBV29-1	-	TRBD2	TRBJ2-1	CSVDGAGAYNEQFF	TGCAGCGTTGACGGGGCGGGGGCCTACAATGAGCAGTTCTTC
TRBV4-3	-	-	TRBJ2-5	CASSRTTGETQYF	TGCGCCAGCAGCCGAACAACCGGGGAGACCCAGTACTTC
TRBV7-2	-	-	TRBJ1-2	CASSLRTVYGYTF	TGTGCCAGCAGCCTCCGGACAGTTTATGGCTACACCTTC
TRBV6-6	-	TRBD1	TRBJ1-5	CASIDREPSNQPQHF	TGTGCCAGCATCGACAGGGAACCTAGCAATCAGCCCCAGCATTTT
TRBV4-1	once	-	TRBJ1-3	CASSQESFSDSLNTIYF	TGCGCCAGCAGCCAAGAGAGTTTTTCAGACAGCCTAAACACCATATATTTT
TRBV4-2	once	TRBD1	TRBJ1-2	CASSQREGDRISYTF	TGTGCCAGCAGCCAAAGAGAGGGGGACAGGATTAGCTACACCTTC
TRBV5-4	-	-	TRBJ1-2	CASSLVSGIANYGYTF	TGTGCCAGCAGCTTGGTCTCAGGGATAGCTAACTATGGCTACACCTTC
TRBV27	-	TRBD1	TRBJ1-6	CASSSGSPLYDRANYNSPLHF	TGTGCCAGCAGTTCGGGGTCCCCATTATACGACAGGGCTAACTATAATTCACCCCTCCACTTT
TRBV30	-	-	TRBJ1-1	CAWSPDSNTEAFF	TGTGCCTGGAGCCCGGACAGCAACACTGAAGCTTTCTTT
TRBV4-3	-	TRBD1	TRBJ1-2	CASSRHRGIANGYTF	TGCGCCAGCAGCCGACACAGGGGGATTGCAAATGGCTACACCTTC
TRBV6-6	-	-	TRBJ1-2	CASSYSTSGLIYGYTF	TGTGCCAGCAGTTACTCGACATCGGGGTTAATCTATGGCTACACCTTC
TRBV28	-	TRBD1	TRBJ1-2	CASREHGQGGGTF	TGTGCCAGCAGGGAACACGGACAGGGAGGAGGCACCTTC
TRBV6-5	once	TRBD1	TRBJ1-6	CASSYVRTGNSPLHF	TGTGCCAGCAGTTACGTACGGACAGGGAATTCACCCCTCCACTTT
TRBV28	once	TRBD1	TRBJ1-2	CASSPSQTGGRGYTF	TGTGCCAGCAGTCCCTCTCAGACAGGGGGCAGAGGCTACACCTTC
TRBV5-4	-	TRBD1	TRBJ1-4	CASSLGTGGNEKLFF	TGTGCCAGCAGCTTGGGGACAGGTGGGAATGAAAAACTGTTTTTT
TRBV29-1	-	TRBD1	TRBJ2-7	CSVDGQGPNEQYF	TGCAGCGTTGACGGACAGGGGCCAAACGAGCAGTACTTC
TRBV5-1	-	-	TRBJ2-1	CASSLGQIGPSQQFF	TGCGCCAGCAGCTTGGGACAGATTGGACCCAGTCAGCAGTTCTTC
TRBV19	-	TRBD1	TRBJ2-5	CASRRTGAYQETQYF	TGTGCCAGTAGACGGACAGGGGCGTACCAAGAGACCCAGTACTTC
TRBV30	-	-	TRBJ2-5	CAWRIEETQYF	TGTGCCTGGAGGATAGAAGAGACCCAGTACTTC
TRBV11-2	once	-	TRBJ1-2	CASSLDLRGGYGYTF	TGTGCCAGCAGCTTAGATCTCAGAGGGGGCTATGGCTACACCTTC
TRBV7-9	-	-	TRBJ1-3	CASSLDTGNTIYF	TGTGCCAGCAGCTTAGATACTGGAAACACCATATATTTT
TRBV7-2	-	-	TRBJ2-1	CASSPLMKRSYNEQFF	TGTGCCAGCAGCCCTCTAATGAAACGATCCTACAATGAGCAGTTCTTC
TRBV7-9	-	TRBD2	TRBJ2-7	CASSHEGGYEQYF	TGTGCCAGCAGCCACGAGGGAGGGTACGAGCAGTACTTC
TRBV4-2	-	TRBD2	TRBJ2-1	CASSQDRGGAFNEQFF	TGTGCCAGCAGCCAAGATCGGGGGGGGGCCTTTAATGAGCAGTTCTTC
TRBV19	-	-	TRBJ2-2	CASSPFFLGELFF	TGTGCCAGTAGTCCCTTTTTTCTGGGGGAGCTGTTTTTT
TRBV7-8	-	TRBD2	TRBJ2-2	CASSRTSGVTTGELFF	TGTGCCAGCAGTCGGACTAGCGGGGTCACCACCGGGGAGCTGTTTTTT
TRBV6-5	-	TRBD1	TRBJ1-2	CASSYVRTGGGYGYTF	TGTGCCAGCAGTTACGTACGGACAGGGGGAGGCTATGGCTACACCTTC
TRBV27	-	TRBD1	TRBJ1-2	CASSFGQGYGYTF	TGTGCCAGCAGTTTCGGACAGGGCTATGGCTACACCTTC
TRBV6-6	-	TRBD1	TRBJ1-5	CASSGQGGRQPQHF	TGTGCCAGCAGCGGACAGGGAGGGAGGCAGCCCCAGCATTTT
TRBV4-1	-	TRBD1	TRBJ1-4	CASSQKGQGGEKLFF	TGCGCCAGCAGCCAAAAGGGACAGGGTGGTGAAAAACTGTTTTTT
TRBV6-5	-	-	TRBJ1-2	CASSYSQGDGGYTF	TGTGCCAGCAGTTACTCACAGGGTGACGGTGGCTACACCTTC
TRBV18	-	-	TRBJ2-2	CASSWTAVRNTGELFF	TGTGCCAGCTCTTGGACAGCAGTTCGGAACACCGGGGAGCTGTTTTTT
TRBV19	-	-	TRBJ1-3	CASSIARQSSGNTIYF	TGTGCCAGTAGTATCGCGAGGCAGTCCTCTGGAAACACCATATATTTT
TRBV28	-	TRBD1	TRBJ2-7	CASSPRQGRGEQYF	TGTGCCAGCAGTCCGCGACAGGGCCGCGGAGAGCAGTACTTC
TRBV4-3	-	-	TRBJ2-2	CASSLGMGAAGSGELFF	TGCGCCAGCAGCCTCGGGATGGGCGCGGCCGGGAGCGGGGAGCTGTTTTTT
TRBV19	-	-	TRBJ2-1	CASSIRNEQFF	TGTGCCAGTAGCATCCGGAATGAGCAGTTCTTC
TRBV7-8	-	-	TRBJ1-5	CASSYSRGRGNQPQHF	TGTGCCAGCAGCTATAGCAGGGGTCGGGGCAATCAGCCCCAGCATTTT
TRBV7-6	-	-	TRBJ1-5	CASSPDRWNQPQHF	TGTGCCAGCAGCCCTGACAGATGGAATCAGCCCCAGCATTTT
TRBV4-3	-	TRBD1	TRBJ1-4	CASSPYRDRPNEKLFF	TGCGCCAGCAGCCCCTACCGGGACAGGCCTAATGAAAAACTGTTTTTT
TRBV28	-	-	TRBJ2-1	CASSRDIQQFF	TGTGCCAGCAGTCGGGATATTCAGCAGTTCTTC
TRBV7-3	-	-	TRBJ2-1	CASSFTSGEGTQFF	TGTGCCAGCAGCTTTACCTCAGGGGAAGGGACGCAGTTCTTC
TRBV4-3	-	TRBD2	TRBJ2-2	CASSPTSGGAKNTGELFF	TGCGCCAGCAGCCCCACTAGCGGGGGGGCTAAGAACACCGGGGAGCTGTTTTTT